This TCR beta chain is from a study of identifying expanded T cells in peripheral blood (dated by TCRdb to the late 2010s). As for the study more broadly: Technical replicates were generated by sequencing separate aliquots of the same genomic DNA pool, with four replicates compared pairwise. Study-wide conclusions, independent of this receptor: Between technical replicates the binomial model flagged roughly 1.1 differentially abundant clones, whereas over approximately two weeks the binomial model flagged about 15 and over approximately 4 weeks approximately 20. It was expected by the authors that biological variance in healthy repertoires might increase further over much longer intervals, such as months to years. In all healthy donors, the variance in clone template counts between samples taken around two weeks apart rose significantly as total template count increased. Both the number of clones called differentially abundant and the false-positive rate were significantly reduced by the beta-binomial model across all healthy-donor time intervals.

TCRbeta CDR3 regions were profiled by bias-controlled multiplex PCR amplification of genomic DNA with the immunoSEQ Assay. Under the source paper's analysis protocol: To quantify the absolute abundance of each unique TCRbeta CDR3 region, the sequences were collapsed and filtered. Differential abundance was tested with a binomial (Fisher-equivalent) model and with a beta-binomial model adding time-dependent variance fitted from healthy donors. Clones with fewer than 5 combined templates were excluded, and clones with Benjamini-Hochberg FDR below 0.01 were called differentially abundant. Using the form v = (b*log(k)+a)^2, the beta-binomial variance was modeled as a function of the total template count across the two samples. TCRdb's version of the immuneACCESS table is confined to in-frame rearrangements and falls short of the full clone set. An unresolved V gene accounts for under half of the shortfall where checked; the remainder is of unknown origin. V, J and clone size were drawn from that table, and D and trimming were deduced from the DNA. Here the sample has 60,000 to 70,000 clones; approximately 89% occur a single time. Roughly 4.5% of the sample lies in the top ten.

CDR1 and CDR2, looked up from the germline V gene, are WSHSY and SAAADI. The CDR3 runs 15 amino acids, cysteine and phenylalanine included. The DNA shown is the 45-base CDR3, in frame from base 1. Compared with germline, V lacks 3 bases and J lacks 3 bases; bases without a gene match: 5. No immune events such as infections were documented for the healthy donors during the collection period. To calibrate time-dependent variance in a beta-binomial model of T-cell clone differential abundance, blood repertoires from healthy donors were used as a training cohort. The training cohort included around ten healthy donors, of whom 3 were female and 7 were male. On average the donors were about 40 years old, and their ages spanned roughly 29 to 64 years. Whole blood from each healthy donor was obtained from a commercial supplier and was collected at three time points about 15 days apart. For immunosequencing, genomic DNA was extracted from unsorted whole blood.

On this clone itself: The antigen it binds to is not known. Base qualities are missing; no much larger clone stands one base away.

The chain is assembled from TRBV10-2 and TRBJ2-7; 10 central bases correspond to TRBD1. This receptor was taken from a person aged 18 to 70 in good health. The sample comprised blood. Here is the DNA: TGCGCCAGCAGTGATCGGACAGGGGGGATCTACGAGCAGTACTTC. This yields the protein CASSDRTGGIYEQYF.